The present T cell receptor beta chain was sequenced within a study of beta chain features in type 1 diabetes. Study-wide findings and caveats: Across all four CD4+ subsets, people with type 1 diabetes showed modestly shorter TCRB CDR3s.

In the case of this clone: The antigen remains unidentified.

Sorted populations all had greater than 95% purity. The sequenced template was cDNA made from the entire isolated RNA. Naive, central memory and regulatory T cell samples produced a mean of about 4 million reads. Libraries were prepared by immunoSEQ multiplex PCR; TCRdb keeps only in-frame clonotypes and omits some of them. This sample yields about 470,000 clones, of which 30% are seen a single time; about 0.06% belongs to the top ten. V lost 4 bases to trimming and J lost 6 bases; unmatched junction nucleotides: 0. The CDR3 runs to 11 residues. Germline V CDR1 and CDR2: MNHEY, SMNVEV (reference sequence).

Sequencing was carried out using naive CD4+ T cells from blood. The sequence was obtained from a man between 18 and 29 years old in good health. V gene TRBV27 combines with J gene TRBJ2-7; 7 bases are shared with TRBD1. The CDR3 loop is CASSYRGEQYF. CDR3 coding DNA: TGTGCCAGCAGTTACAGGGGCGAGCAGTACTTC.